The sequence of this T cell receptor (beta chain) was determined in a study of blood T cell repertoires in COVID-19. Profiled with immunoSEQ multiplex PCR; TCRdb holds only in-frame clones, not every one. Of around 300,000 clones in the sample, 87% are singletons; the top ten hold 6% to 7%. Ages ranged from roughly 18 to 100 years, with residence in 24 US areas. Membership in each cohort depended on participant-reported clinical history. Each recovered donor of Cohort 3 presented with two negative PCRs, clearance, or symptom resolution. With 5 bases removed from V and 0 bases from J, the gap between germline ends came to 14 bases. This CDR3 has 16 residues. Germline values: CDR1 MDHEN, CDR2 SYDVKM.

The sequenced sample was PBMCs or T cells enriched from blood (not recorded which). The source is a woman in her thirties or forties who had recovered from COVID-19. The rearrangement uses TRBV28 and TRBJ1-3; D may be TRBD1 (6 bases). The CDR3: CASSGRTALSGNTIYF. In DNA, the CDR3 is TGTGCCAGCAGTGGTCGGACAGCTCTCTCTGGAAACACCATATATTTT.